This TCR beta chain comes out of a study of blood T cell repertoires in COVID-19. Study-wide background: Nucleic acid was either cDNA or gDNA, and it came from T cells, B-cell-depleted T cells, or PBMCs.

Germline lookup yields CDR1 SGHTA and CDR2 FQGNSA. The CDR3 is made up of 16 amino acids. With 1 base clipped from V and 2 bases from J, the junction kept 5 bases outside the gene matches. Authors' processing steps: The authors estimated nucleated cell counts from reference gene primer amplification. Sequencing used immunoSEQ multiplex PCR; TCRdb keeps in-frame clones, though not all of them. V and J calls and clone size are copied from that table; D and trimming were computed from the DNA. The sample contains approximately 130,000 clones, 80% to 90% of which appear only once. The sequence was collected from a human donor in a cohort sampled during active COVID-19. The sequenced material came from peripheral blood. The chain recombines TRBV7-2 with TRBJ2-5; 9 nucleotides line up with TRBD2. The CDR3 region is CASSLGLAGLQETQYF. CDR3 nucleotides: TGTGCCAGCAGCTTAGGGCTAGCGGGGCTACAAGAGACCCAGTACTTC.